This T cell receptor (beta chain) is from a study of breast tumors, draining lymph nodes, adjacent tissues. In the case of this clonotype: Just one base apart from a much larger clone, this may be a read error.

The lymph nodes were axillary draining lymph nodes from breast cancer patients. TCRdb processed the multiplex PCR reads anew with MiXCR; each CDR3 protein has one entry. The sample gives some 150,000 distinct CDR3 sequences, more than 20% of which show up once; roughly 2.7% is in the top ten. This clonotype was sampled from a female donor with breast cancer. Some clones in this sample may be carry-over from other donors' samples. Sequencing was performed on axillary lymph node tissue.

The CDR3: CASSQDRGGYTF. As DNA, the CDR3 is TGTGCCAGCAGCCAAGATAGGGGTGGCTACACCTTC. The chain joins TRBV4-2 to TRBJ1-2, with D perhaps TRBD1 (5 bases). Trimming removed 0 bases at V and 7 bases at J, with 6 bases between. Per germline, CDR1 LGHNA and CDR2 YNFKEQ. The CDR3 has 12 residues.